This T cell receptor beta chain was captured in a study of Ad26.COV2.S vaccination and SARS-CoV-2 variants. Looking at the study overall: The vaccine Ad26.COV2.S was put into the muscle once, or twice with 56 days between.

The treatment: 15 to 20 received Ad26.COV2.S at low or high dose, single or two shots; about five received placebo; per-sample allocation not given. Day 63 after the first injection of vaccine or placebo was the sampling time. This Boston cohort included adults aged 18-55 years. Some clones are missing from TCRdb's copy, which holds only in-frame ones; the method was immunoSEQ multiplex PCR. The table includes fewer than 400,000 clones, roughly 90% detected once. The CDR3 consists of 12 residues. V lost 2 bases, J lost 6 bases, and 10 bases lay in between. Germline V lookup: CDR1 GTSNPN, CDR2 SVGIG (reference sequence).

The clonotype originates from a person between 18 and 65 years old who received the Ad26.COV2.S COVID-19 vaccine or a placebo. The genes are TRBV30 and TRBJ1-2; D unclear. The sequences come from peripheral blood, collected in a trial of Ad26.COV2.S vaccine versus placebo. DNA for the CDR3: TGTGCCTGGAGTCGGGGAATCGATGGCTACACCTTC. Protein product: CAWSRGIDGYTF. Full variable domain (outside the CDR3, taken from reference TRBV30 and TRBJ1-2): SQTIHQWPATLVQPVGSPLSLECTVEGTSNPNLYWYRQAAGRGLQLLFYSVGIGQISSEVPQNLSASRPQDRQFILSSKKLLLSDSGFYLCAWSRGIDGYTFGSGTRLTVV.